A selection of T cell receptor beta chains follows, all from one sample in a study of beta chain features in type 1 diabetes. Clones were read by immunoSEQ multiplex PCR, and TCRdb kept only the in-frame ones, dropping some. Of around 170,000 clones listed, about 10% were seen once; the top ten hold roughly 0.7%. The material sequenced was central memory CD4+ T cells from blood. The receptors originated from a woman aged 30 to 39 with type 1 diabetes. Each CDR3 is given with its conserved first and last residue. The D gene is left open where the match is weak. Clone size is shown for a subset of rows, as once, few, many or a class of expanded clone.

TGTGCCAGCAGCTGGAATAGGACTAGACGTAAAGATACGCAGTATTTT CASSWNRTRRKDTQYF TRBV7-3 16 TRBJ2-3 TRBD2 few
TGTGCCAGTATTGGGCAGGGGGACTATGGCTACACCTTC CASIGQGDYGYTF TRBV19 13 TRBJ1-2 TRBD1 .
TGTGCCAGCAGCTTACAGATCACCGGGGAGCTGTTTTTT CASSLQITGELFF TRBV11-2 13 TRBJ2-2 . few
TGTGCCAGCAGCCCGAGTGAAGGAGCTAGCTACACCTTC CASSPSEGASYTF TRBV7-9 13 TRBJ1-2 . .
TGTGCCAGCAGCCCCGCCGGACAGAACACCGGGGAGCTGTTTTTT CASSPAGQNTGELFF TRBV7-9 15 TRBJ2-2 . few
TGTGCCTGGAGTGGACAGGAGGATCAGCCCCAGCATTTT CAWSGQEDQPQHF TRBV30 13 TRBJ1-5 . few
TGTGCCCGCCAGGGGGCTAGGCGTACTGAAGCTTTCTTT CARQGARRTEAFF TRBV30 13 TRBJ1-1 TRBD1 .
TGTGCCAGCAGCCGGGACAGAGAGAACACTGAAGCTTTCTTT CASSRDRENTEAFF TRBV6-6 14 TRBJ1-1 TRBD1 few
TGTGCCAGCAGTTCTCAGCGGACCGGGGAGCTGTTTTTT CASSSQRTGELFF TRBV28 13 TRBJ2-2 . .
TGTGCCAGCAGCTTGGGACAGGGGGCGGGTGAGCAGTACTTC CASSLGQGAGEQYF TRBV2 14 TRBJ2-7 TRBD1 .
TGTGCCAGCACCGACAGGGTTATGAACACTGAAGCTTTCTTT CASTDRVMNTEAFF TRBV11-3 14 TRBJ1-1 TRBD1 few
TGTGCCAGCAGCTTCCCTAGCGGAGGAATCAATGAGCAGTTCTTC CASSFPSGGINEQFF TRBV7-9 15 TRBJ2-1 TRBD2 few
TGTGCCAGCAGCCCTCCCGGGGGGGGTGGAAACACCATATATTTT CASSPPGGGGNTIYF TRBV7-9 15 TRBJ1-3 . few
TGTGCCAGCAGCTTAAGTCTAGCGGCGAACACCGGGGAGCTGTTTTTT CASSLSLAANTGELFF TRBV7-3 16 TRBJ2-2 TRBD2 few
TGTGCCAGCAGGCCGGGACAGGGAAACACTGAAGCTTTCTTT CASRPGQGNTEAFF TRBV7-9 14 TRBJ1-1 TRBD1 .
TGTGCCACCAGCAGAGTAGGGGTTCTTTACAATGAGCAGTTCTTC CATSRVGVLYNEQFF TRBV15 15 TRBJ2-1 . few
TGTGCCAGCAGCTTAGCGGGCAGTGCTCAGCCCCAGCATTTT CASSLAGSAQPQHF TRBV7-6 14 TRBJ1-5 . .
TGTGCCACCCTAGATCGCATGAACACTGAAGCTTTCTTT CATLDRMNTEAFF TRBV25-1 13 TRBJ1-1 . .
TGTGCCAGCAGTGTACGCCGGACAGATACGCAGTATTTT CASSVRRTDTQYF TRBV6-1 13 TRBJ2-3 . few
TGTGCCAGCAGTTATATAAGGGGCACTGAAGCTTTCTTT CASSYIRGTEAFF TRBV6-5 13 TRBJ1-1 . .
TGTGCCACCAGGAGCGCGGGAGTAGAGACCCAGTACTTC CATRSAGVETQYF TRBV15 13 TRBJ2-5 TRBD2 many
TGTGCCAGCAGCTTATCAACAGGGCAAGAGACCCAGTACTTC CASSLSTGQETQYF TRBV7-9 14 TRBJ2-5 . .
TGCAGCGTCGAGGCTTGGACTAGCGCAGATACGCAGTATTTT CSVEAWTSADTQYF TRBV29-1 14 TRBJ2-3 TRBD2 .
TGTGCCTGGAGTGGTCTTCACCAAGAGACCCAGTACTTC CAWSGLHQETQYF TRBV30 13 TRBJ2-5 . few
TGTGCCAGCAGCCGAGGTAGCTCCTACGAGCAGTACTTC CASSRGSSYEQYF TRBV7-3 13 TRBJ2-7 . few
TGTGCCAGCAGTTTACGCCGGGACAGGGGGAACGAGCAGTACTTC CASSLRRDRGNEQYF TRBV27 15 TRBJ2-7 TRBD1 few
TGCAGCGTGGGGGGTCAGGGGAACACTGAAGCTTTCTTT CSVGGQGNTEAFF TRBV29-1 13 TRBJ1-1 . .
TGTGCCAGCAGAAAGGGGGTCTCCTACAATGAGCAGTTCTTC CASRKGVSYNEQFF TRBV5-6 14 TRBJ2-1 . .
TGTGCCATCAGTGGCAGGGGAGAGACCCAGTACTTC CAISGRGETQYF TRBV10-3 12 TRBJ2-5 . .
TGTGCCAGCAGCTTAGTCTGGGGCGGATACAATGAGCAGTTCTTC CASSLVWGGYNEQFF TRBV11-3 15 TRBJ2-1 . few
TGTGCCAGTAGTATCCCGTCTAGCACAGATACGCAGTATTTT CASSIPSSTDTQYF TRBV19 14 TRBJ2-3 . .
TGTGCCAGCAGCGCCGGACTAGCGGGAAACAATGAGCAGTTCTTC CASSAGLAGNNEQFF TRBV7-2 15 TRBJ2-1 TRBD2 .
TGCGCCAGCAGCCAGTCCGTCGGCTACGAGCAGTACTTC CASSQSVGYEQYF TRBV4-1 13 TRBJ2-7 . many
TGTGCCAGCAGTCACGACCGACACCTCAATCAGCCCCAGCATTTT CASSHDRHLNQPQHF TRBV28 15 TRBJ1-5 . .
TGCGCCAGCAATACGGAAGAGACCCAGTACTTC CASNTEETQYF TRBV5-1 11 TRBJ2-5 . .
TGTGCCAGCAGCTTAGCGGGAGGGCTAGACACCGGGGAGCTGTTTTTT CASSLAGGLDTGELFF TRBV7-9 16 TRBJ2-2 TRBD2 few
TGCGCCAGCAGCACCGGGAGCCCTAGAGAGACCCAGTACTTC CASSTGSPRETQYF TRBV5-1 14 TRBJ2-5 . few
TGTGCCAGCAGCTTTCGGGAGGGTTATGGCTACACCTTC CASSFREGYGYTF TRBV5-8 13 TRBJ1-2 . .
TGTGCCAGCAGCTTAACGTATCTCAGCACAGATACGCAGTATTTT CASSLTYLSTDTQYF TRBV7-3 15 TRBJ2-3 . .
TGTGCCAGCAGGTCTCAGGGTATTCCGACAGATACGCAGTATTTT CASRSQGIPTDTQYF TRBV2 15 TRBJ2-3 . few